This TCR beta chain is from a study of CD8 T cell repertoires and HIV-1 epitope variants (dated by TCRdb to the early 2020s). The study in broad terms: In separate culture wells, T cells were stimulated with each of twenty-five peptides that represented autologous and known Gag and Nef epitope variants. Control conditions included a CMV, EBV and flu peptide pool, the Ebola AY9 epitope as negative control, and a no-peptide well. The epitopes tested covered three Gag epitope families plus Nef HW9 and YT9. T cells were enriched with the EasySep Human T Cell Enrichment Kit and co-cultured with equal numbers of autologous T cell-negative cells as antigen-presenting cells. Cultures ran for around 10 days in IMDM with gentamicin, with half-media changes on days 3 and 7 adding IL-2, IL-7 and IL-15. A 1M T cell aliquot was kept as an uncultured baseline condition, separate from the roughly 90 T cell cultures. A total of around 80 T cell cultures were run, with each culture condition done in triplicate except for one peptide, which was done in duplicate.

As for this clone: Its cognate antigen has yet to be identified. No base quality information exists; no much larger clone differs at one position.

The full study reports these points: The assay identified only TCR beta chains and indicated proliferation in response to antigen, without indicating T cell function or cytokine profile. Roughly 5 clonotypes recognized the Nef KF9 family and one clonotype recognized the HW9 family, while no responses to the TAALDMSHF plasma variant were seen. Roughly 10 antigen-specific TCR beta clonotypes were identified, and roughly 6 of them appeared cross-reactive for autologous or known escape epitope variants.

The EasySep Human CD8+ T Cell Enrichment Kit was used on day 10 to isolate CD8+ T cells from every culture. Sequencing of TCR beta CDR3 regions was performed at survey depth on the immunoSEQ platform. The QIAamp DNA micro kit was used to extract genomic DNA from every cultured and uncultured CD8+ T cell population. In the authors' own workflow: Samples with fewer than 5,000 productive reads were excluded, which removed about 7% of the roughly 80 HIV peptide-stimulated cultures. Sequences were trimmed to CDR3 by a MANAFEST web app, and nonproductive sequences, CDR3s under 5 amino acids, and sequences not starting with C or ending with F/W were removed. Clonotypes were classified as antigen-specific only if expansion was observed in at least 2 of 3 replicates versus the no-peptide control at FDR 0.01, only within one epitope family. In addition, a specific clonotype needed a frequency at least fivefold higher than in wells stimulated with peptides from other epitope families. TCRdb's version of the immuneACCESS table is confined to in-frame rearrangements and falls short of the full clone set. An unresolved V gene accounts for under half of the shortfall where checked; the remainder is of unknown origin. From that table come the V and J calls and clone size; the DNA was used to work out D and trimming. The sample contains some 100,000 clones, roughly 77% of them found a single time. The ten largest clones add up to roughly 26% of the sample.

The sample was uncultured baseline CD8+ T cells from peripheral blood mononuclear cells (PBMCs). The clonotype comes from a male donor with HIV.

The CDR3 protein: CASSFGQGREQYF. In nucleotide form, the sequence is TGCGCCAGCAGCTTTGGACAGGGCCGCGAGCAGTACTTC. The sequence joins TRBV5-1 to TRBJ2-7, and 8 junction bases match TRBD1. Compared with germline, V lacks 2 bases and J lacks 6 bases; bases without a gene match: 4. The CDR3 measures 13 amino acids from cysteine to phenylalanine. Only CDR3 DNA is held: 39 bases, read in frame from base 1. Per the germline V gene, SGHRS is the CDR1 and YFSETQ is the CDR2.